This T cell receptor (beta chain) stems from a study of regulatory T cells in long-lasting Graves disease. At the level of the study: Those with persistent Graves' disease had received antithyroid drugs for over 5 years with positive TSH receptor antibodies. Findings and limits, study-wide: Persistent patients shared more public clonotypes (around 3,000) than new patients (roughly 970). Newly diagnosed patients had higher TCR diversity than persistent Graves' patients did.

This CDR3 has 13 residues. Germline V gene data show CDR1 as SSHAT and CDR2 as FNYEAQ (reference sequence). On this clonotype: Its antigen is currently unknown. One end of the junction does not line up with germline, which may come from a read error.

Time point reported: persistent/refractory GD, antithyroid drugs over 5 years with positive TRAb. From RNA extracted from PBMCs, the TCR library was made. The patients were enrolled through endocrinology in Xi'an, China. CDR3-region Arm-PCR and iRepertoire HTBI primers produced the TCR beta libraries. One entry per CDR3 protein, called by TCRdb with MiXCR from the multiplex PCR reads. Of 600,000 to 850,000 distinct CDR3 sequences listed, about 30% are singletons. Sequences were derived from peripheral blood mononuclear cells (PBMCs), sampled when the disease was refractory, from a patient treated with antithyroid drugs. The V and J genes are TRBV7-7 and TRBJ1-2; 8 bases are shared with TRBD1. The clonotype comes from a female donor with Graves disease. CDR3 residues: CASSARTGTGYTF. The CDR3 DNA reads TGTGCTAGCAGCGCCAGGACAGGGACTGGCTACACCTTC.